A single sample gave rise to the 16 T cell receptor beta chains below, sequenced in a study of identical twins. TCRdb re-called the 5' RACE reads with MiXCR, one entry per CDR3 protein. This table has some 790,000 distinct CDR3 sequences, over 15% appearing once. These data also formed part of another study, on T cells expressing NK-cell markers.

The material sequenced was PBMCs. These receptors all come from a woman between 18 and 29 years old in good health.

This clonotype came up a few times. This chain joins TRBV2 and TRBJ2-4; possibly TRBD1 for D (5 bases). The CDR3 consists of 12 residues. V shed 8 bases and J shed 9 bases, with 14 bases lying between them. The germline gives CDR1 SNHLY, CDR2 FYNNEI. The CDR3: CASERGLGIQYF. CDR3 bases: TGTGCCAGCGAAAGGGGCCTGGGCATTCAGTACTTC. The full variable domain, rest sourced from reference TRBV2 and TRBJ2-4, is EPEVTQTPSHQVTQMGQEVILRCVPISNHLYFYWYRQILGQKVEFLVSFYNNEISEKSEIFDDQFSVERPDGSNFTLKIRSTKLEDSAMYFCASERGLGIQYFGAGTRLSVL.

This clonotype was observed a handful of times. This rearrangement joins TRBV28 to TRBJ2-7; D not resolved. The germline V and J ends were trimmed by 6 bases and 3 bases, with 12 bases remaining between them. The CDR3 sequence is 13 residues long. Per germline, CDR1 MDHEN and CDR2 SYDVKM. The chain's CDR3 is CASSGGGNYEQYF. CDR3 nucleotide sequence: TGTGCCAGCAGCGGCGGTGGGAACTACGAGCAGTACTTC.

The chain recombines TRBV4-1 with TRBJ2-7, with a weak D call TRBD1 (5 bases). The CDR3 sequence is 15 residues long. CDR1 is MGHRA and CDR2 is YSYEKL in the germline V gene. V lost 0 bases and J 1 base, leaving 10 bases between the germline ends. The CDR3 DNA is TGCGCCAGCAGCCAAGAAGGCTCAGGGTCCTACGAGCAGTACTTC. Its protein product is CASSQEGSGSYEQYF.

The chain links TRBV20-1 to TRBJ1-1; D perhaps matches TRBD1 (6 bases). Germline values: CDR1 DFQATT, CDR2 SNEGSKA (reference sequence). V lost 6 bases and J 1 base, leaving 18 bases between the germline ends. The CDR3 runs to 15 residues. CDR3 region: CSATWQGRGNTEAFF. CDR3 in DNA: TGCAGTGCCACCTGGCAGGGGAGGGGGAACACTGAAGCTTTCTTT.

The J gene is TRBJ1-3, the V gene TRBV7-9; the match to TRBD1 covers 9 bases. The germline CDR1 and CDR2 sequences are SEHNR and FQNEAQ (reference sequence). Trimming at V came to 8 bases and at J to 5 bases, leaving 10 bases not matched to a gene. The CDR3 runs 15 residues. CDR3 DNA sequence: TGTGCCAGCGCAGTTGCCGGACAGGGGAGAAACACCATATATTTT. Encoded protein: CASAVAGQGRNTIYF.

This clonotype was detected only a few times. The chain is built from TRBV14 and TRBJ2-1; D gene ambiguous. Trimming took off 2 bases at V and 5 bases at J, with 10 bases between the two ends. CDR1 and CDR2 from the germline V gene are SGHDN and FVKESK. The length of the CDR3 is 14 residues. CDR3 region: CASSQSNFDNEQFF. The CDR3, as DNA: TGTGCCAGCAGCCAATCGAATTTTGACAATGAGCAGTTCTTC.

CDR3 in amino acids: CASSVSPTGSGNTIYF. The CDR3 nucleotides are TGTGCCAGCAGCGTGAGCCCTACAGGGTCTGGAAACACCATATATTTT. The J gene is TRBJ1-3, the V gene TRBV9; TRBD1 is a possible D gene (6 bases). The CDR3 contains 16 residues. The V end lost 2 bases, the J end lost 1 base, and 13 bases lay between the germline ends. From germline, CDR1 is SGDLS and CDR2 YYNGEE. The entire variable domain, with the rest obtained from reference TRBV9 and TRBJ1-3, is as follows: DSGVTQTPKHLITATGQRVTLRCSPRSGDLSVYWYQQSLDQGLQFLIQYYNGEERAKGNILERFSAQQFPDLHSELNLSSLELGDSALYFCASSVSPTGSGNTIYFGEGSWLTVV.

This clonotype turned up a few times. The chain combines TRBV7-2 with TRBJ2-5; TRBD2 matches 7 bases. With 5 bases clipped from V and 5 bases from J, the junction kept 5 bases outside the gene matches. Germline loops: CDR1 SGHTA, CDR2 FQGNSA. The CDR3 is made up of 13 amino acids. CDR3 DNA: TGTGCCAGCAGCGGTCGGGGGGTGGAGACCCAGTACTTC. It translates to CASSGRGVETQYF.

This chain uses TRBV20-1 with TRBJ1-2, with a weak D call TRBD1 (6 bases). Germline V lookup: CDR1 DFQATT, CDR2 SNEGSKA (reference sequence). This CDR3 has 14 amino acids. V gave up 5 bases and J gave up 4 bases, with 17 bases separating them. CDR3 loop: CSARRGGVGYGYTF. CDR3 nucleotides: TGCAGTGCTCGGCGAGGGGGGGTCGGCTATGGCTACACCTTC.

The rearrangement uses TRBV20-1 and TRBJ1-6; 9 bases are a match to TRBD1. The germline gives CDR1 DFQATT, CDR2 SNEGSKA (reference sequence). The CDR3 consists of 14 residues. Germline trimming cut 5 bases from V and 8 bases from J; bases unmatched to any gene: 7. CDR3 sequence: CSALRTGADSPLHF. CDR3 nucleotides: TGCAGTGCTCTACGGACAGGGGCGGATTCACCCCTCCACTTT.

The chain's CDR3 is CASSLAGGQGQETQYF. The CDR3 DNA reads TGCGCCAGCAGCTTGGCCGGGGGGCAGGGTCAAGAGACCCAGTACTTC. The chain uses TRBV5-1 and TRBJ2-5; TRBD2 is a possible D gene (7 bases). This CDR3 has 16 residues. Trimming shortened V by 0 bases and J by 2 bases, and 14 bases separated the two germline ends. CDR1 and CDR2 from the germline V gene are SGHRS and YFSETQ.

The V and J genes are TRBV7-9 and TRBJ2-7, with 9 bases that match TRBD1. The CDR3 loop spans 14 amino acids. Germline-derived CDR1 and CDR2 are SEHNR and FQNEAQ (reference sequence). V trimming: 5 bases; J trimming: 4 bases; junction bases outside the gene matches: 6. As DNA, the CDR3 is TGTGCCAGCAGCCGGGGACAGGGAGTTTACGAGCAGTACTTC. This codes for CASSRGQGVYEQYF.

Only a few counts were recorded for this clonotype. CDR3 amino acids: CSVGGQNQPQHF. Written as DNA, the CDR3 is TGCAGCGTGGGGGGACAGAATCAGCCCCAGCATTTT. The chain combines TRBV29-1 with TRBJ1-5; 7 bases fit TRBD1. The trim removed 6 bases at V and 4 bases at J, leaving 3 bases unmatched. Germline V gene lookup returns CDR1 SQVTM and CDR2 ANQGSEA. This CDR3 has 12 residues.

The CDR3 sequence is CASSFTSGSSNEQFF. The CDR3 bases are TGTGCCAGCAGTTTTACTAGCGGGAGTTCTAATGAGCAGTTCTTC. V and J are TRBV6-5 and TRBJ2-1; 11 bases align to TRBD2. The CDR3 contains 15 residues. With 4 bases clipped from V and 7 bases from J, the junction kept 6 bases outside the gene matches. CDR1 is MNHEY, CDR2 SVGAGI, per germline.

V usage is TRBV29-1 and J usage is TRBJ2-2; the match to TRBD2 covers 9 bases. Germline V gene lookup returns CDR1 SQVTM and CDR2 ANQGSEA. The CDR3 consists of 13 residues. V lost 6 bases and J lost 5; bases outside the gene matches: 4. DNA for the CDR3: TGCAGCGTGGGACTAGCTGGAACCGGGGAGCTGTTTTTT. Its protein product is CSVGLAGTGELFF.

This clonotype was recorded a few times. The gene calls are TRBV20-1 and TRBJ2-5; TRBD2 is a possible D gene (7 bases). The CDR3 has 15 amino acids. Trimming removed 4 bases at V and 4 bases at J, with 19 bases between. The germline V gene encodes CDR1 DFQATT and CDR2 SNEGSKA (reference sequence). DNA of the CDR3: TGCAGTGCTACTCTACACGGGGGGCCCGGAGAGACCCAGTACTTC. Encoded protein: CSATLHGGPGETQYF.